This T cell receptor beta chain was sequenced for a study of CXCR3-negative and CXCR3-positive naive CD8 T cells. Findings of the study overall: Comparison of naive cells showed more hydrophobic TRB CDR3s in CXCR3-positive than in CXCR3-negative naive cells. Each naive subset displayed comparably high diversity, whereas memory CD8+ cells displayed much lower diversity. Naive subsets had comparable surface CD5, so TRB CDR3 properties gauged TCR strength.

Turning to this clonotype: Its antigen is currently unknown.

Approximately 320,000 cells per CD8+ T cell subset were flow-sorted in triplicate. Naive CD8+ T cells showed CD45RO-CCR7+CD27+CD95-. The CDR3 is 18 residues long. UMI-labeled 5' RACE TRB cDNA libraries were prepared from the cells. TCRdb reprocessed the 5' RACE reads, with one entry per CDR3 protein and no DNA. In all, the sample yields approximately 59,000 distinct CDR3 sequences. The receptor comes from a human donor in good health. Some clones in this sample may be carry-over from other donors' samples. The chain combines TRBV12-3 or TRBV12-4 with TRBJ2-3; TCRdb selects TRBD2, and the lack of DNA leaves this call unchecked. Sample: naive CXCR3+ CD8+ T cells from blood. Described subset: CD45RO-CCR7+CD27+CD95- naive CD8+ T cells expressing CXCR3 (TNR3+). CDR3 amino acids: CASSPFLTPQKYTDTQYF.